The 29 T cell receptor beta chains below all came from one sample that was sequenced in a study of Graves' ophthalmopathy and Graves' hyperthyroidism. Amplification targeted the TCR beta CDR3 regions, with RNA transcripts as the source material. HTBI primers primed a first-round RT-PCR, and a second-round multiplex PCR followed. TCRdb used MiXCR to reprocess the multiplex PCR reads, holding one entry per CDR3 protein. The data show 650,000 to 900,000 distinct CDR3 sequences, approximately 40% seen once. The sequenced sample was peripheral blood. The receptors were sampled from an adult man with Graves' ophthalmopathy.

This clonotype was found a few times. This chain joins TRBV19 and TRBJ1-1, with a tentative D call TRBD1 (6 bases). V lost 5 bases and J 1 base, leaving 14 bases between the germline ends. The CDR3 is 15 amino acids. The germline V gene has CDR1 LNHDA and CDR2 SQIVND (reference sequence). The CDR3 DNA follows: TGTGCCAGTAGTCCCAACAGGGTGCGGAACACTGAAGCTTTCTTT. Its translation: CASSPNRVRNTEAFF.

The CDR3 DNA is TGTGCCAGCAGTTCCCCCCAGCGGGGTAAGTGGGAGCAGTACTTC. Its translation: CASSSPQRGKWEQYF. This chain connects TRBV12-3 or TRBV12-4 to TRBJ2-7, with 7 bases matching TRBD2. The CDR3 has 15 amino acids. The V gene end was trimmed by 4 bases and the J gene end by 7 bases; junction bases not matched to a gene: 13.

The rearrangement joins TRBV7-9 to TRBJ2-2; tentatively, D is TRBD1 (5 bases). CDR3 length: 12 amino acids. V lost 9 bases and J lost 7, with 12 bases in between. CDR1 is SEHNR, CDR2 FQNEAQ, per germline (reference sequence). The DNA of the CDR3 is TGTGCCAGTAGGCCTCAGGGCGGGGAGCTGTTTTTT. Translation gives CASRPQGGELFF.

The rearrangement links TRBV7-9 to TRBJ2-1; TRBD1 aligns across 9 bases. This CDR3 contains 15 residues. Germline assignment: CDR1 SEHNR and CDR2 FQNEAQ (reference sequence). Losses at the gene ends were 2 bases for V and 7 bases for J; bases not matched to a gene: 6. CDR3 sequence: CASSLIMTGGNEQFF. The CDR3 DNA reads TGTGCCAGCAGCTTAATCATGACAGGGGGGAATGAGCAGTTCTTC.

The J gene is TRBJ2-5, the V gene TRBV12-3 or TRBV12-4, with TRBD2 matching 7 bases. The ends lost 4 bases at V and 7 bases at J; junction bases unmatched: 6. CDR3 size: 13 residues. Written as DNA, the CDR3 is TGTGCCAGCAGTTACGGGGCTAGCGGGACCCAGTACTTC. This encodes CASSYGASGTQYF.

The chain combines TRBV29-1 with TRBJ2-5; 11 positions match TRBD2. The germline V gene has CDR1 SQVTM and CDR2 ANQGSEA. The length of the CDR3 is 19 residues. The V segment lost 6 bases and the J segment 1 base; nucleotides outside the gene matches: 19. This CDR3 reads CSVGGLAVSGYRSQETQYF. In nucleotides, the CDR3 is TGCAGCGTAGGGGGACTAGCGGTCTCCGGGTACAGGTCCCAAGAGACCCAGTACTTC.

This rearrangement joins TRBV29-1 to TRBJ2-4, with 9 positions matching TRBD1. The trim removed 7 bases at V and 15 bases at J, leaving 13 bases unmatched. CDR1 and CDR2 (germline): SQVTM, ANQGSEA. This CDR3 has 12 amino acids. The CDR3 region is CSARSGTGSLYF. The CDR3 DNA is TGCAGCGCCCGTTCCGGGACAGGGTCCTTGTACTTC.

This clonotype showed up many times. This sequence joins TRBV20-1 and TRBJ2-5, with D possibly matching TRBD2 (6 bases). The CDR3 has 13 amino acids. Trimming pared 1 base from V and 0 bases from J, leaving 6 bases between. Germline V gene data show CDR1 as DFQATT and CDR2 as SNEGSKA (reference sequence). The CDR3 DNA reads as TGCAGTGCTAGAGTAGCGGACCAAGAGACCCAGTACTTC. As protein: CSARVADQETQYF.

This clonotype was observed many times. The rearrangement uses TRBV7-9 and TRBJ2-7; TRBD2 matches at 9 bases. CDR1 is SEHNR, CDR2 FQNEAQ, per germline (reference sequence). This CDR3 is 20 amino acids long. Trimming removed 2 bases from V and 0 bases from J; junction bases left unmatched: 17. The chain's CDR3 is CASSLRWAAGGSSSSYEQYF. The DNA of the CDR3 is TGTGCCAGCAGCTTAAGGTGGGCGGCGGGAGGGAGCTCAAGCTCCTACGAGCAGTACTTC. Full variable domain (outside the CDR3, taken from reference TRBV7-9 and TRBJ2-7): DTGVSQNPRHKITKRGQNVTFRCDPISEHNRLYWYRQTLGQGPEFLTYFQNEAQLEKSRLLSDRFSAERPKGSFSTLEIQRTEQGDSAMYLCASSLRWAAGGSSSSYEQYFGPGTRLTVT.

This clonotype was found a few times. A much larger clone sits a single nucleotide away, making a read error possible. This sequence joins TRBV24-1 and TRBJ1-5, with 11 bases identical to TRBD1. The CDR3 is made up of 14 amino acids. Germline assignment: CDR1 KGHDR and CDR2 SFDVKD. As DNA, the CDR3 is TGTGCCAGCAGTTGGACAGGGGGCAGTCAGCCCCAGCATTTT. This sequence encodes CASSWTGGSQPQHF.

This clonotype appeared a few times. The V and J genes are TRBV19 and TRBJ2-5; the D call may be TRBD1 or TRBD2 (6 bases each). CDR3 length: 17 amino acids. Deletions cut 5 bases from V and 1 base from J, with 20 bases between. Germline assignment: CDR1 LNHDA and CDR2 SQIVND (reference sequence). CDR3 nucleotides: TGTGCCAGTAGTGCGGGACAAGGGCCTACACTCCAAGAGACCCAGTACTTC. Amino acid sequence: CASSAGQGPTLQETQYF.

This clonotype was picked up a small number of times. V and J are TRBV7-9 and TRBJ2-2; D gene uncertain. The CDR3 runs to 16 residues. V shed 1 base and J shed 7 bases, with 16 bases lying between them. CDR1 is SEHNR and CDR2 is FQNEAQ in the germline V gene (reference sequence). CDR3 loop: CASSLEGFWSGGELFF. For the CDR3, the DNA is TGTGCCAGCAGCTTAGAGGGATTTTGGAGTGGCGGGGAGCTGTTTTTT.

This clonotype appeared many times. The chain employs TRBV14 and TRBJ2-7; D is perhaps TRBD1 (5 bases). V was cut by 4 bases and J by 6 bases, with 13 bases left in between. Germline lookup yields CDR1 SGHDN and CDR2 FVKESK. This CDR3 has 13 residues. CDR3 coding DNA: TGTGCCAGCAGCCTTAAAAGGGGATCCGAGCAGTACTTC. This translates into CASSLKRGSEQYF.

The sample holds many counts of this clonotype. Here the CDR3 reads CASSLGTGEAFEAFF. CDR3 bases: TGTGCCAGTAGTTTGGGGACAGGAGAGGCGTTTGAAGCTTTCTTT. V gene TRBV19 combines with J gene TRBJ1-1; 8 nucleotides match TRBD1. Germline V lookup: CDR1 LNHDA, CDR2 SQIVND (reference sequence). V lost 5 bases to trimming and J lost 7 bases; unmatched junction nucleotides: 12. CDR3 length: 15 amino acids.

This clonotype is a singleton in its sample. V and J are TRBV6-6 and TRBJ2-3, with D tentatively TRBD1 (6 bases). V lost 5 bases, J lost 6 bases, and 15 bases lay in between. The germline gives CDR1 MNHNY, CDR2 SVGAGI (reference sequence). The CDR3 has 14 amino acids. CDR3 DNA: TGTGCCAGCAGTGTAACAGGGCTGAGGGATACGCAGTATTTT. It is translated as CASSVTGLRDTQYF.

This clonotype has just a few counts. The chain recombines TRBV6-1 with TRBJ2-5; D unresolved. Trimming removed 2 bases from V and 1 base from J, with 8 bases in between. The CDR3 covers 14 residues. Germline V gene lookup returns CDR1 MNHNS and CDR2 SASEGT. The CDR3 here is CASSELNSQETQYF. CDR3 nucleotides: TGTGCCAGCAGTGAATTGAACAGCCAAGAGACCCAGTACTTC.

The chain combines TRBV19 with TRBJ1-1, with D unresolved. V dropped 5 bases and J dropped 1 base, with 11 bases sitting between them. There are 14 residues in the CDR3. Germline CDR1 and CDR2: LNHDA and SQIVND (reference sequence). CDR3 sequence: CASSRQAPNTEAFF. CDR3 DNA: TGTGCCAGTAGTCGGCAGGCCCCGAACACTGAAGCTTTCTTT.

This clonotype was counted many times. V usage is TRBV7-9 and J usage is TRBJ1-2; unclear D gene. V was pared by 1 base and J by 6 bases, with 6 bases between. The CDR3 is made up of 12 amino acids. Germline lookup yields CDR1 SEHNR and CDR2 FQNEAQ (reference sequence). The CDR3 DNA is TGTGCCAGCAGCTTAGAGGAGCATGGCTACACCTTC. This sequence encodes CASSLEEHGYTF.

The gene calls are TRBV9 and TRBJ2-7; a possible D gene is TRBD1 (9 bases). The V and J ends lost 5 bases and 2 bases respectively, with 23 bases between them. The CDR3 runs 17 residues. Germline assignment: CDR1 SGDLS and CDR2 YYNGEE. CDR3 sequence reads: CASSPTGGGQGPYEQYF. The CDR3, as DNA: TGTGCCAGCAGTCCAACGGGAGGGGGACAGGGCCCCTACGAGCAGTACTTC.

About this clonotype: A much larger clone differs from this one at a single base, so this may be a read error. J is TRBJ2-7 and V is TRBV9; D possibly uses TRBD1 or TRBD2 (5 bases each). The CDR3 consists of 15 residues. Germline V gives CDR1 SGDLS, CDR2 YYNGEE. V was trimmed by 4 bases and J by 7 bases, leaving 21 bases between them. CDR3 sequence (DNA): TGTGCCAGCAGCTTGAACCAGGGACGGTTCTTGGAGCAGTACTTC. Translating it yields CASSLNQGRFLEQYF.

Concerning this clonotype: A junction end diverges from the germline sequence, so it may reflect a read error. The chain uses TRBV7-9 and TRBJ2-6; 7 bases map to TRBD1. Germline V gene data show CDR1 as SEHNR and CDR2 as FQNEAQ (reference sequence). The CDR3 sequence is 9 residues long. DNA of the CDR3: TGTGCCAGCAGCACGGACAGGCAGTTC. Amino acid sequence: CASSTDRQF.

J is TRBJ2-7 and V is TRBV5-6; 8 nucleotides match TRBD2. Germline V gene sequence: CDR1 SGHDT, CDR2 YYEEEE. Trimming at V came to 4 bases and at J to 0 bases, leaving 6 bases not matched to a gene. There are 15 residues in the CDR3. The CDR3 DNA reads TGTGCCAGCAGCCCTAGGACTAGCCCCTCCTACGAGCAGTACTTC. Translating gives CASSPRTSPSYEQYF.

Only one count was recorded for this clonotype. This rearrangement joins TRBV7-9 to TRBJ1-5; D gene uncertain. The CDR3 loop spans 15 amino acids. V was cut by 4 bases and J by 5 bases, with 15 bases left in between. Germline V CDR1 and CDR2: SEHNR, FQNEAQ (reference sequence). CDR3 loop: CASSSDGSSHQPQHF. CDR3 DNA: TGTGCCAGCAGCTCGGATGGGAGTAGTCATCAGCCCCAGCATTTT.

This clonotype has just a few counts. The chain combines TRBV7-2 with TRBJ2-2; 10 positions match TRBD2. Germline values: CDR1 SGHTA, CDR2 FQGNSA. V gave up 5 bases and J gave up 2 bases; unmatched junction bases: 5. The CDR3 length is 16 residues. For the CDR3, the DNA is TGTGCCAGCAGCCCAACTAGCGGGGTCAACACCGGGGAGCTGTTTTTT. Protein product: CASSPTSGVNTGELFF.

This clonotype was found a few times. The chain carries TRBV5-1 and TRBJ1-4, with D unclear. The CDR3 extends over 15 amino acids. From germline, CDR1 is SGHRS and CDR2 YFSETQ. Trimming pared 0 bases from V and 5 bases from J, leaving 11 bases between. CDR3 in DNA: TGCGCCAGCAGCTTGGCCCCCAGGCAAAATGAAAAACTGTTTTTT. Protein product: CASSLAPRQNEKLFF.

The chain employs TRBV11-2 and TRBJ1-5; 9 nucleotides agree with TRBD1. CDR1 is SGHAT, CDR2 FQNNGV, per germline. The CDR3 length is 15 residues. The junction had 6 bases not matched to a gene; V was cut back by 3 bases and J by 6 bases. CDR3 DNA sequence: TGTGCCAGCAGCTTTGGGACAGGGACGGGTCAGCCCCAGCATTTT. It encodes CASSFGTGTGQPQHF.

The table lists this clonotype with a few counts. V is TRBV11-2 and J is TRBJ1-1; unclear D gene. The CDR3 length is 15 residues. Germline loops: CDR1 SGHAT, CDR2 FQNNGV. V was shortened by 5 bases and J by 3 bases, with 16 bases between the two germline ends. CDR3 DNA sequence: TGTGCCAGCAGCCACACAAATGCCATATACACTGAAGCTTTCTTT. It specifies CASSHTNAIYTEAFF.

The chain has TRBV19 and TRBJ1-5; 7 nucleotides agree with TRBD1. The germline V gene has CDR1 LNHDA and CDR2 SQIVND (reference sequence). The CDR3 totals 17 residues. Unmatched junction bases numbered 9, after V lost 4 bases and J lost 0 bases. This chain's CDR3 is CASSTPTGAYSNQPQHF. The CDR3, as DNA: TGTGCCAGTAGTACCCCCACAGGGGCATATAGCAATCAGCCCCAGCATTTT.

Of note for this clonotype: The junction departs from germline at one end; a sequencing error may be responsible. CDR3 amino acids: CASSQSPGTSGETQYF. CDR3 sequence (DNA): TGCGCCAGCAGCCAATCGCCCGGGACTAGCGGGGAGACCCAGTACTTC. V is TRBV7-2 and J is TRBJ2-5; 12 nucleotides line up with TRBD2. The CDR3 spans 16 residues. Per germline, CDR1 SGHTA and CDR2 FQGNSA.